A selection of T cell receptor beta chains follows, all from one sample in a study of cytomegalovirus exposure and HLA in healthy donors. The repertoire was sequenced with immunoSEQ multiplex PCR; TCRdb's copy has only in-frame clones and lacks some. The clone table shows more than 85,000 clones, with the ten largest holding around 5%. Sequenced: PBMCs. These receptors originate from a girl under 18 in good health and CMV-seropositive. Both conserved end residues are part of each CDR3. A D gene is named only where the DNA matches it firmly.

>TRBV5-5|TRBJ2-5|.
TGTGCCAGCAACATCGACAGGCAAGAGACCCAGTACTTC
CASNIDRQETQYF
>TRBV25-1|TRBJ1-2|.
TGTGCCAGCAGTGAGGCGGGCATAGACTATGGCTACACCTTC
CASSEAGIDYGYTF
>TRBV6-5|TRBJ2-1|.
TGTGCCAGCAGTTACTCGTCGGTAAATGAGCAGTTCTTC
CASSYSSVNEQFF
>TRBV9|TRBJ1-2|.
TGTGCCAGCAGCGCTAGACAGGAGGTATATGGCTACACCTTC
CASSARQEVYGYTF
>TRBV7-2|TRBJ2-5|TRBD2
TGTGCCAGCACCCCTGGGACGGGGGGGGTTAGAGAGACCCAGTACTTC
CASTPGTGGVRETQYF
>TRBV28|TRBJ1-2|.
TGTGCCAGCAGTAGCCGTGGAGGAGCTAACTATGGCTACACCTTC
CASSSRGGANYGYTF
>TRBV18|TRBJ1-6|.
TGTGCCAGCTCACCGATAGGGGATAATTCACCCCTACACTTT
CASSPIGDNSPLHF
>TRBV4-1|TRBJ2-5|.
TGCGCCAGCAGCCAAGGGCGCGGGGCAGGGCTACAAGAGACCCAGTACTTC
CASSQGRGAGLQETQYF
>TRBV7-2|TRBJ2-7|TRBD2
TGTGCCAGCAGCCGCGGGGGGGGGTCCTACGAGCAGTACTTC
CASSRGGGSYEQYF
>TRBV4-2|TRBJ2-6|.
TGTGCCAGCAGCCAAGAGGGGGGGCCTGGGGCCAACGTCCTGACTTTC
CASSQEGGPGANVLTF
>TRBV7-2|TRBJ2-3|TRBD1
TGTGCCAGCAGCTTCGGGACAGCTAGCACAGATACGCAGTATTTT
CASSFGTASTDTQYF
>TRBV9|TRBJ1-1|.
TGTGCCAGCAGCGTAGGCCGGGGGTTGGCTTTCTTT
CASSVGRGLAFF
>TRBV4-3|TRBJ2-3|.
TGCGCCAGCAGCTCAGGAAGGGGATATGGTGGCACAGATACGCAGTATTTT
CASSSGRGYGGTDTQYF
>TRBV5-6|TRBJ2-7|.
TGTGCCAGCAGCTTGGGACGGGGTGGGTCCTACGAGCAGTACTTC
CASSLGRGGSYEQYF
>TRBV29-1|TRBJ1-2|.
TGCAGCGTTGAAGTTTGGGATGGGGCATATGGCTACACCTTC
CSVEVWDGAYGYTF
>TRBV7-9|TRBJ1-1|.
TGTGCCAGCAGCTTTTCAGGGGACACTGAAGCTTTCTTT
CASSFSGDTEAFF
>TRBV5-1|TRBJ2-1|TRBD1
TGCGCCAGCAGCTCACCCACAGGGGGCGGGTACAATGAGCAGTTCTTC
CASSSPTGGGYNEQFF
>TRBV5-1|TRBJ2-2|.
TGCGCCAGCAGCATGGACACCCTGTCTGGCACCGGGGAGCTGTTTTTT
CASSMDTLSGTGELFF
>TRBV5-1|TRBJ2-5|TRBD1
TGCGCCAGCAGCCCGGGACAGGGGATGGAGACCCAGTACTTC
CASSPGQGMETQYF
>TRBV25-1|TRBJ2-1|TRBD2
TGTGCCAGCAGCCCCACTCTAGCGGGGAACTACAATGAGCAGTTCTTC
CASSPTLAGNYNEQFF
>TRBV7-9|TRBJ2-3|.
TGTGCCAGCAGCCCTACAGATACGCAGTATTTT
CASSPTDTQYF
>TRBV30|TRBJ1-1|TRBD1
TGTGCCTGGGGGGGGACAGGGATGAACACTGAAGCTTTCTTT
CAWGGTGMNTEAFF
>TRBV6-5|TRBJ2-5|.
TGTGCCAGCACCAAGGGGGCTAGCGGGGAGACCCAGTACTTC
CASTKGASGETQYF
>TRBV5-1|TRBJ2-5|.
TGCGCCAGCAGAGACAGCCTACAAGAGACCCAGTACTTC
CASRDSLQETQYF
>TRBV7-2|TRBJ2-3|TRBD2
TGTGCCAGCAGCTTAGCGTGGACTAGCGGGGGGTCAGATACGCAGTATTTT
CASSLAWTSGGSDTQYF
>TRBV5-6|TRBJ2-5|TRBD2
TGTGCCAGCAGCACGGGAGGGGCAGGGATCGTGAAGACCCAGTACTTC
CASSTGGAGIVKTQYF
>TRBV7-2|TRBJ1-4|.
TGTGCCAGCAGCTACGACGGGTTTAATGAAAAACTGTTTTTT
CASSYDGFNEKLFF